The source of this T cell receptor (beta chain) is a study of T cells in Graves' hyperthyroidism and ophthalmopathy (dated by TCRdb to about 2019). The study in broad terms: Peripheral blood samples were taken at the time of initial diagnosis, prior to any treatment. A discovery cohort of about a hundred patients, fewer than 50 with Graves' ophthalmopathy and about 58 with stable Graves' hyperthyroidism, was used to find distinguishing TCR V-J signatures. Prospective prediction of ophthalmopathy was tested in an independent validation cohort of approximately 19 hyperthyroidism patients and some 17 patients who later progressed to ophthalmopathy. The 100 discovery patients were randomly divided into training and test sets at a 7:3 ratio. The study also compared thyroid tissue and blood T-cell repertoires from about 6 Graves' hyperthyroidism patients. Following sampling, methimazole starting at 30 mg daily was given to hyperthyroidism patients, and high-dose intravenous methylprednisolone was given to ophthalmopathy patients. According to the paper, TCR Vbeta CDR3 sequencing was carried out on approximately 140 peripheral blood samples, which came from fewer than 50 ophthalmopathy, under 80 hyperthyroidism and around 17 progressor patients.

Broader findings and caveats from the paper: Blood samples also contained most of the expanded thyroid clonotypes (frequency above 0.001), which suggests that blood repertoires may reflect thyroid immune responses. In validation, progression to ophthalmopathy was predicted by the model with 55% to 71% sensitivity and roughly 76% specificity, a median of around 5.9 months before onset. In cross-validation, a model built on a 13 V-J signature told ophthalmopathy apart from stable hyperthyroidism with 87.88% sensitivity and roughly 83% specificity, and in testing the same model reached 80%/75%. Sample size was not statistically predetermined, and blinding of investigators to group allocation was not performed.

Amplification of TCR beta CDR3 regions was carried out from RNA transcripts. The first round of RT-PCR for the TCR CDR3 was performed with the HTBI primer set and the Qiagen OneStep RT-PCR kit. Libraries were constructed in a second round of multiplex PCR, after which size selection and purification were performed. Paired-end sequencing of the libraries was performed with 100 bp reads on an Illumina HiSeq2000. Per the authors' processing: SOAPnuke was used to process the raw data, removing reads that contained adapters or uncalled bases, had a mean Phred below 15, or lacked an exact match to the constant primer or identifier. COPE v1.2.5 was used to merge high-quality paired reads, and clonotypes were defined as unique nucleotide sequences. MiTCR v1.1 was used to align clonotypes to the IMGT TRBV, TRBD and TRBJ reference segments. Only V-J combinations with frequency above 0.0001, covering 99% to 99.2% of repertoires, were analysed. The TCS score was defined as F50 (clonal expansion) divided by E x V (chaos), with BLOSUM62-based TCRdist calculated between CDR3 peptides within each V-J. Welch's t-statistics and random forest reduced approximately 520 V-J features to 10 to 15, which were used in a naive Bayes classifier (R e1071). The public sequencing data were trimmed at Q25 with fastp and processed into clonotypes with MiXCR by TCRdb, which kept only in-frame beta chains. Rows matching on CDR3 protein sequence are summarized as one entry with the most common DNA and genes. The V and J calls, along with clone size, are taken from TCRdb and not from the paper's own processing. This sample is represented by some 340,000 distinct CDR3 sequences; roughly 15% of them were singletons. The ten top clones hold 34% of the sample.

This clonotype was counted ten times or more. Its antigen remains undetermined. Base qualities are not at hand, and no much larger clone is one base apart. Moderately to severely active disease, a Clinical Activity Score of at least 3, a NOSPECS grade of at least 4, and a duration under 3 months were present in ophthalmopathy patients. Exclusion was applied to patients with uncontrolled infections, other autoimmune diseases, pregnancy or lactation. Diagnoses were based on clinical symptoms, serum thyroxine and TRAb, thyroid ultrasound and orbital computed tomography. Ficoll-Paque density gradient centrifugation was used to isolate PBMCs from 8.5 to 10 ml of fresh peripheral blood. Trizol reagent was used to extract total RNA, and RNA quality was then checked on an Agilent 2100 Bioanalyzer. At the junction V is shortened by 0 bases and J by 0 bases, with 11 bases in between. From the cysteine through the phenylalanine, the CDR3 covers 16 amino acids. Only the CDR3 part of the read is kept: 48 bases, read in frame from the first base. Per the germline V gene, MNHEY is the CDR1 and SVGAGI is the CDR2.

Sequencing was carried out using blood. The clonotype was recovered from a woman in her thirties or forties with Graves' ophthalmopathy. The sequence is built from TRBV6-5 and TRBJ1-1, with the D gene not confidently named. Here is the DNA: TGTGCCAGCAGTTACTCGATGGCTCTTATGAACACTGAAGCTTTCTTT. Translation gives CASSYSMALMNTEAFF.